Presented here are 24 T cell receptor beta chains from one specimen sequenced in a study of T cells in Graves' hyperthyroidism and ophthalmopathy. Amplified regions were TCR beta CDR3 sequences from RNA transcripts. First-round RT-PCR targeting the TCR CDR3 was performed with the HTBI primer set. TCRdb processed the multiplex PCR reads anew with MiXCR; each CDR3 protein has one entry. The data contain 550,000 to 700,000 distinct CDR3 sequences, 40% to 55% of them singletons. Sequencing was performed on peripheral blood or thyroid tissue (not recorded which). The origin of the receptors is an adult woman with Graves' disease, either hyperthyroidism or ophthalmopathy (not recorded which).

This clonotype occurred many times. The chain links TRBV11-2 to TRBJ1-4, with 7 bases that match TRBD1. CDR3 length: 12 residues. Germline assignment: CDR1 SGHAT and CDR2 FQNNGV. The V segment lost 8 bases and the J segment 8 bases; nucleotides outside the gene matches: 5. CDR3 region: CASGDSGEKLFF. The CDR3 nucleotides are TGTGCCAGCGGGGACAGCGGGGAAAAACTGTTTTTT.

This clonotype was observed a few times. This rearrangement joins TRBV30 to TRBJ1-1; 11 nucleotides line up with TRBD1. V was clipped by 3 bases and J by 4 bases; unmatched bases: 4. Per the germline V gene, CDR1 is GTSNPN and CDR2 is SVGIG (reference sequence). The CDR3 is 14 amino acids. CDR3 region: CAWSGGQGVTEAFF. The CDR3 nucleotides are TGTGCCTGGAGCGGGGGACAGGGGGTCACTGAAGCTTTCTTT.

The V and J genes are TRBV10-2 and TRBJ2-5, with 10 positions matching TRBD2. Per germline, CDR1 WSHSY and CDR2 SAAADI. J gave up 3 bases and V 11 bases, and 0 bases lay outside the gene matches. The CDR3 sequence is 11 residues long. CDR3 sequence: CAGLAEETQYF. The CDR3 nucleotides are TGCGCCGGACTAGCGGAAGAGACCCAGTACTTC.

This rearrangement joins TRBV29-1 to TRBJ2-6; 7 bases match TRBD1. V shed 7 bases, J shed 0 bases, and the junction held 15 bases outside the gene matches. The CDR3 consists of 18 residues. Germline V gene lookup returns CDR1 SQVTM and CDR2 ANQGSEA. The CDR3 sequence: CSAGLTGDFYSGANVLTF. CDR3 coding DNA: TGCAGCGCCGGCCTCACAGGGGATTTTTACTCTGGGGCCAACGTCCTGACTTTC.

Of note for this clonotype: One end of the junction does not line up with germline, which may come from a read error. The chain recombines TRBV12-3 or TRBV12-4 with TRBJ2-5, with D perhaps TRBD1 (6 bases). The CDR3 extends over 13 amino acids. CDR3 nucleotide sequence: TGTGCCGGCAGTGATACAGGGTCGGAGACCCAGTACTTC. Amino acids: CAGSDTGSETQYF.

The chain joins TRBV20-1 to TRBJ2-5; tentatively, D is TRBD1 (5 bases). The length of the CDR3 is 13 residues. Trimming took 6 bases from V and 2 from J, leaving 13 bases between them. Germline-derived CDR1 and CDR2 are DFQATT and SNEGSKA (reference sequence). This chain's CDR3 is CSAPDIGQETQYF. Written as DNA, the CDR3 is TGCAGTGCCCCGGACATTGGGCAAGAGACCCAGTACTTC.

Of note for this clonotype: Because it lacks the conserved phenylalanine or tryptophan at the end, this CDR3 is likely a read error. The DNA is omitted, as the CDR3 cannot be located on it reliably, and the CDR3 follows TCRdb's listing. The rearrangement joins TRBV7-2 to TRBJ1-2; whether TRBD1, the table's D call, matches the DNA was not checked. The CDR3 length equals 11 residues, ends included. The germline V gene has CDR1 SGHTA and CDR2 FQGNSA. CDR3 sequence: CASSPGTGKSL.

V and J are TRBV20-1 and TRBJ2-5; 11 positions agree with TRBD2. This CDR3 region has 15 residues. Germline V lookup: CDR1 DFQATT, CDR2 SNEGSKA (reference sequence). Trimming took 0 bases from V and 2 from J; bases not matched to a gene: 2. CDR3 DNA sequence: TGCAGTGCTAGAGATATAGCGGGAGGGCAAGAGACCCAGTACTTC. Translating it yields CSARDIAGGQETQYF.

This clonotype was seen a few times. The chain joins TRBV5-4 to TRBJ2-7; 11 bases fit TRBD2. J lost 0 bases, V lost 4 bases, and 9 bases had no gene match. CDR1 and CDR2 (germline): SGHNT, YYREEE (reference sequence). This CDR3 region has 17 residues. The CDR3 spells CASSPTGTSGNSYEQYF. For the CDR3, the DNA is TGTGCCAGCAGCCCCACCGGGACTAGCGGTAACTCCTACGAGCAGTACTTC. Full variable domain (rest looked up from reference TRBV5-4 and TRBJ2-7): ETGVTQSPTHLIKTRGQQVTLRCSSQSGHNTVSWYQQALGQGPQFIFQYYREEENGRGNFPPRFSGLQFPNYSSELNVNALELDDSALYLCASSPTGTSGNSYEQYFGPGTRLTVT.

Many counts were recorded for this clonotype. CDR3 loop: CASALRGTEAFF. The CDR3, as DNA: TGTGCCAGCGCTTTGCGGGGTACTGAAGCTTTCTTT. The V and J genes are TRBV19 and TRBJ1-1; the D is unclear. V gave up 9 bases and J gave up 5 bases, with 13 bases separating them. CDR1 is LNHDA, CDR2 SQIVND, per germline (reference sequence). The CDR3 loop spans 12 amino acids.

This clonotype appeared many times. The CDR3 DNA follows: TGTGCCAGCAGTTACTCAGGGTCCTCTGGAAACACCATATATTTT. Its translation: CASSYSGSSGNTIYF. J is TRBJ1-3 and V is TRBV6-5; D is uncertain. Germline CDR1 reads MNHEY; CDR2 reads SVGAGI. The CDR3 consists of 15 residues. V was clipped by 0 bases and J by 0 bases, with 6 bases between them.

This clonotype was seen many times. This chain uses TRBV4-1 with TRBJ2-7, with D unclear. Germline assignment: CDR1 MGHRA and CDR2 YSYEKL. CDR3 length: 15 residues. V was trimmed by 1 base and J by 0 bases, leaving 10 bases between them. CDR3 region: CASSQVEFSSYEQYF. The CDR3 region has the DNA TGCGCCAGCAGCCAAGTGGAGTTTAGCTCCTACGAGCAGTACTTC.

This chain connects TRBV20-1 to TRBJ2-7; D not certain. Per the germline V gene, CDR1 is DFQATT and CDR2 is SNEGSKA (reference sequence). V gave up 2 bases and J gave up 5 bases, with 10 bases separating them. The CDR3 length is 12 residues. The CDR3 coding sequence is TGCAGTGCTAGAAGCTTCCGGGACGAGCAGTACTTC. It translates to CSARSFRDEQYF.

This clonotype was seen repeatedly, ten times or more. The chain is built from TRBV10-2 and TRBJ2-7; 7 bases match TRBD1. The junction had 10 bases not matched to a gene; V was cut back by 8 bases and J by 3 bases. The CDR3 extends over 14 amino acids. Per germline, CDR1 WSHSY and CDR2 SAAADI. The CDR3 loop reads CASARTGTVYEQYF. DNA of the CDR3: TGCGCCAGCGCCCGGACCGGGACAGTCTACGAGCAGTACTTC.

The chain has TRBV25-1 and TRBJ1-1, with TRBD1 matching over 11 bases. V was clipped by 3 bases and J by 1 base; unmatched bases: 4. Germline values: CDR1 MGHDK, CDR2 SYGVNS. The CDR3 spans 16 residues. This CDR3 reads CASSEGQGEANTEAFF. CDR3 DNA: TGTGCCAGCAGTGAGGGACAGGGGGAAGCGAACACTGAAGCTTTCTTT.

This clonotype has a count of ten or more. The chain is built from TRBV6-5 and TRBJ2-5; D is perhaps TRBD1 or TRBD2 (5 bases each). In germline, CDR1 is MNHEY, CDR2 SVGAGI. The CDR3 loop spans 15 amino acids. V dropped 0 bases and J dropped 4 bases, with 12 bases sitting between them. The chain's CDR3 is CASSYSWGSRETQYF. In DNA, the CDR3 is TGTGCCAGCAGTTACTCCTGGGGGAGTCGAGAGACCCAGTACTTC.

This clonotype was recorded many times. V is TRBV11-2 and J is TRBJ1-4; D unresolved. Germline loops: CDR1 SGHAT, CDR2 FQNNGV. The CDR3 has 10 amino acids. V lost 5 bases to trimming and J lost 10 bases, with 5 bases between them. This chain's CDR3 is CASSLGKLFF. As DNA, the CDR3 is TGTGCCAGCAGCCTCGGAAAACTGTTTTTT.

This clonotype is a singleton in its sample. A junction boundary mismatches the germline segment, possibly from a read error. The chain employs TRBV7-9 and TRBJ2-7; no clear D gene. This CDR3 has 16 residues. In germline, CDR1 is SEHNR, CDR2 FQNEAQ (reference sequence). The CDR3 DNA is TGTGCCAGCAGCTTTCACCCCCAGAAGTATGGCTACGGGCAGTACTTC. As protein: CASSFHPQKYGYGQYF.

This chain links TRBV20-1 with TRBJ2-5, with D perhaps matching TRBD2 (6 bases). The germline V and J ends were trimmed by 3 bases and 1 base, with 12 bases remaining between them. This CDR3 contains 14 residues. The germline V gene has CDR1 DFQATT and CDR2 SNEGSKA (reference sequence). CDR3 sequence (DNA): TGCAGTGCTAGGCCCGGGGGAGGCCAAGAGACCCAGTACTTC. Amino acid sequence: CSARPGGGQETQYF.

The CDR3 is CSASGFSSYEQYF. Here the CDR3 DNA reads TGCAGCGCCTCAGGGTTTTCGTCCTACGAGCAGTACTTC. This chain uses TRBV29-1 with TRBJ2-7; possible D gene TRBD1, 5 bases. CDR3 length: 13 residues. The germline V and J ends were trimmed by 7 bases and 1 base, with 14 bases remaining between them. Looked up from germline, CDR1 is SQVTM and CDR2 is ANQGSEA.

A word on this clonotype: A much larger clone differs from this one at a single base, so this may be a read error. This chain joins TRBV12-3 or TRBV12-4 and TRBJ2-2; D is perhaps TRBD1 or TRBD2 (5 bases each). The length of the CDR3 is 15 residues. V lost 3 bases and J 1 base, leaving 9 bases between the germline ends. The CDR3 DNA follows: TGTGCCAGCAGTTTGGGACCCCAGAACACCGGGGAGCTGTTTTTT. Residues: CASSLGPQNTGELFF.

The chain has TRBV11-2 and TRBJ2-7; D may be TRBD1 or TRBD2 (7 bases each). There are 19 residues in the CDR3. The V gene's germline CDR1 is SGHAT and CDR2 FQNNGV. Between the trimmed V and J ends, which lost 2 bases and 6 bases, there was a span of 29 bases. CDR3 coding DNA: TGTGCCAGCAGCTTAACCCCAGAGGGGGCAGGGGGATTAGCGGGCGAGCAGTACTTC. It yields the protein CASSLTPEGAGGLAGEQYF.

Comment on this clonotype: One junction end does not reproduce the germline sequence, and a read error may be involved. The chain combines TRBV9 with TRBJ2-2; 9 bases are a match to TRBD2. The V gene's germline CDR1 is SGDLS and CDR2 YYNGEE. The CDR3 loop spans 16 amino acids. CDR3 sequence: CANSGAGGPSTGELFF. The CDR3 DNA follows: TGTGCCAACAGCGGGGCGGGAGGGCCGAGCACCGGGGAGCTGTTTTTT.

The rearrangement uses TRBV7-2 and TRBJ2-5, with D perhaps given as TRBD1 or TRBD2 (5 bases each). CDR3 size: 14 residues. Germline V lookup: CDR1 SGHTA, CDR2 FQGNSA. V lost 5 bases and J 9 bases, leaving 19 bases between the germline ends. The CDR3 here is CASSPGTQMEAQYF. In DNA, the CDR3 is TGTGCCAGCAGCCCTGGGACCCAGATGGAGGCCCAGTACTTC.